This TCR beta chain was recorded in a study of regulatory T cells in long-lasting Graves disease. General study results and limits: Accuracy may have been reduced by the small sample size. Persistent disease was characterized by preferential usage of TRBV28, TRBJ1-2 and TRBJ2-5.

The CDR3 has 19 residues. V lost 2 bases, J lost 3 bases, and 13 bases stayed unmatched. CDR1 and CDR2 from the germline V gene are LGHDT and YNNKEL (reference sequence). Time point in this sample: persistent/refractory GD, antithyroid drugs over 5 years with positive TRAb. RNA extracted from PBMCs served as the sequencing template. Researchers made TCR beta libraries by using iRepertoire HTBI primers and running Arm-PCR on CDR3 regions. Each CDR3 protein is one row after TCRdb ran MiXCR on the multiplex PCR reads. There are 300,000 to 350,000 distinct CDR3 sequences in the sample; about 19% occur only once, and just under 30% lies in the top ten. In its sample, this clonotype was seen once. Its antigen is unknown.

This TCR came from a female donor with Graves disease. The chain combines TRBV3-1 with TRBJ2-2; TRBD2 agrees at 9 bases. The sequences come from peripheral blood mononuclear cells (PBMCs), collected when the disease was refractory, from a patient treated with antithyroid drugs. CDR3 nucleotides: TGTGCCAGCAGCCAATTTGTTCCTAGCGGGGTGGGGCACACCGGGGAGCTGTTTTTT. Its protein is CASSQFVPSGVGHTGELFF.